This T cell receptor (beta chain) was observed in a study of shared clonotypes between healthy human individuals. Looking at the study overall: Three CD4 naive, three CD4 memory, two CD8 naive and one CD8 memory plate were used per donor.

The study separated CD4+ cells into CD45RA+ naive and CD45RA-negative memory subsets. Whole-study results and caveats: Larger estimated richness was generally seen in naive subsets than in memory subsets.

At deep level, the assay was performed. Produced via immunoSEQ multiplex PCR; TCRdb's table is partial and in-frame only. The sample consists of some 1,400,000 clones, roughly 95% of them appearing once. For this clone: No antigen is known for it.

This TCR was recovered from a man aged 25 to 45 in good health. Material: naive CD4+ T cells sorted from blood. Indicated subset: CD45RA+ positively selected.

In DNA form, the CDR3 reads TGCGCCAGCACACCGGGGCAAAACAATGAGCAGTTCTTC. This encodes CASTPGQNNEQFF. This chain connects TRBV5-1 to TRBJ2-1, with D perhaps assigned TRBD1 or TRBD2 (5 bases each). Trimming took 6 bases from V and 5 from J, leaving 12 bases between them. CDR3 length: 13 residues. CDR1 and CDR2 (germline): SGHRS, YFSETQ.